This T cell receptor beta chain was profiled in a study of OX40 agonist ivuxolimab in advanced cancers. In the study overall: The dose of intravenous ivuxolimab that patients received every 2 weeks ranged from 0.01 to 10 mg/kg. General study findings and limits: On average, CD8+ T cells showed a greater number of expanded clones than CD4+.

The V gene's germline CDR1 is SGHVS and CDR2 FNYEAQ. This CDR3 region has 14 residues. The V end lost 2 bases, the J end lost 4 bases, and 9 bases lay between the germline ends. The assay was immunoSEQ multiplex PCR, and TCRdb's table has in-frame clones only and misses some. Among some 20,000 clones, approximately 88% were seen once, and the ten largest hold 36%. Points on this clone: What it binds is unknown.

This receptor was obtained from an adult with an advanced solid tumor such as melanoma, head and neck, liver or kidney cancer. The source material was CD4+ or CD8+ T cells sorted from blood, sampled in a trial of the OX40 agonist ivuxolimab. The V gene is TRBV7-6, the J gene TRBJ2-1; D unclear. The CDR3, as DNA: TGTGCCAGCAGCTTAAATTCGGCTTACAATGAGCAGTTCTTC. Translated: CASSLNSAYNEQFF.